The sample holds many counts of the clone carrying this T cell receptor beta chain. Its antigen is as yet unknown. CDR3 size: 11 residues. Trimming removed 3 bases from V and 6 bases from J, with 2 bases in between. Germline V lookup: CDR1 SNHLY, CDR2 FYNNEI. These data come from a study of regulatory T cells in long-lasting Graves disease. The study, taken as a whole, reports: It was in persistent disease that TRBV28, TRBJ1-2 and TRBJ2-5 were favored.

Time point described: persistent/refractory GD, antithyroid drugs over 5 years with positive TRAb. From PBMCs, RNA was extracted and then used to make the TCR library. Both iRepertoire HTBI primers and Arm-PCR of CDR3 regions were used to build the TCR beta libraries. MiXCR was run by TCRdb on the multiplex PCR reads, yielding one entry per CDR3 protein. The sample has 400,000 to 500,000 distinct CDR3 sequences, about 20% seen once. The material was peripheral blood mononuclear cells (PBMCs), obtained when the disease was refractory, from a patient treated with antithyroid drugs. The receptor's source is a female donor with Graves disease. V and J are TRBV2 and TRBJ2-2, with D uncertain. The CDR3 loop is CASSDPGELFF. In DNA form, the CDR3 reads TGTGCCAGCAGTGACCCCGGGGAGCTGTTTTTT.